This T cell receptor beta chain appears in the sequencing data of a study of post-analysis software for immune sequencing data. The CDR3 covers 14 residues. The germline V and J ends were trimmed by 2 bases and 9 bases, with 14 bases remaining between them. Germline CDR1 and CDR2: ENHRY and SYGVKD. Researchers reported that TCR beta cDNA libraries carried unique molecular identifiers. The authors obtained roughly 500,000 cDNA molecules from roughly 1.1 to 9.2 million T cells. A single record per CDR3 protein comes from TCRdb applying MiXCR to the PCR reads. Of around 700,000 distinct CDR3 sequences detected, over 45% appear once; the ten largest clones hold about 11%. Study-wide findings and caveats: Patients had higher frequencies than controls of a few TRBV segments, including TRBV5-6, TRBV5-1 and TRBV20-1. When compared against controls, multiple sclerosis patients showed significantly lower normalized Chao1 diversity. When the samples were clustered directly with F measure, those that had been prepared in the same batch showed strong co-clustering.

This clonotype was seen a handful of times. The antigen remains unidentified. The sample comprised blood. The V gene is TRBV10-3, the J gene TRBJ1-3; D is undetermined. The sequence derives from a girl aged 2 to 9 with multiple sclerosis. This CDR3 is CAISEERGGRTIYF. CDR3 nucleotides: TGTGCCATCAGTGAGGAGCGGGGAGGGCGCACCATATATTTT.